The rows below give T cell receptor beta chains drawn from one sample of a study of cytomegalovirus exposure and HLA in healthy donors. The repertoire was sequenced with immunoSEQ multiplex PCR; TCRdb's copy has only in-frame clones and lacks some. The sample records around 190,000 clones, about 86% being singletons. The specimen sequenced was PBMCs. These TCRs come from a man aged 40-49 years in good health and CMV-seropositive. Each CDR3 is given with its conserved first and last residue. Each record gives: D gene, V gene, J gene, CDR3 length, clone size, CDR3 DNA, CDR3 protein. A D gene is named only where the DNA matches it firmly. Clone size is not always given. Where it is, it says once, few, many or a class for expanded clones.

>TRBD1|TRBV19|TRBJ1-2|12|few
TGTGCCAGTAATACAGGGGGCTATGGCTACACCTTC
CASNTGGYGYTF
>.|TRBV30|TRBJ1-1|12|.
TGTGCCTGGGAAGGGCGGGGGCGATTAACTTTCTTT
CAWEGRGRLTFF
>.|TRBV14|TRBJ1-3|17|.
TGTGCCAGCAGCCAAGAGGTCAGACTGAGAGGGGGAAACACCATATATTTT
CASSQEVRLRGGNTIYF
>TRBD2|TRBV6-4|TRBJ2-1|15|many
TGTGCCAGCAGTGACGGGACTAGCGGAGACAATGAGCAGTTCTTC
CASSDGTSGDNEQFF
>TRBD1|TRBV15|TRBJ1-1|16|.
TGTGCCACCAGCAGAGCTACCGGGACAGGGGGGACAGAAGCTTTCTTT
CATSRATGTGGTEAFF
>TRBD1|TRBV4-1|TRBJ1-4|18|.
TGCGCCAGCAGCCGACAGGCACCGACAGGGCTTAACAATGAAAAACTGTTTTTT
CASSRQAPTGLNNEKLFF
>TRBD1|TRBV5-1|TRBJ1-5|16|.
TGCGCCAGCAGCCCACCGGGACAGGGGGCCGGTCAGCCCCAGCATTTT
CASSPPGQGAGQPQHF
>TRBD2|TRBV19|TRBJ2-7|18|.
TGTGCCAGTAGTATGATTGTAACAGCGGGGCACCTGAGTTACGAGCAGTACTTC
CASSMIVTAGHLSYEQYF
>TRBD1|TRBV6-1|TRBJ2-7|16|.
TGTGCCAGCAGTGAAGATTGGCGACAGGGAGCAAAAGAGCAGTACTTC
CASSEDWRQGAKEQYF
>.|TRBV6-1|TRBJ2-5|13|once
TGTGCCAGCAGTGGTTTCGGGAGAGAGACCCAGTACTTC
CASSGFGRETQYF
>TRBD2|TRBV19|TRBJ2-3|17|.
TGTGCCAGTAGTCTCCGACTAGCGGGAGGAATGACGGATACGCAGTATTTT
CASSLRLAGGMTDTQYF
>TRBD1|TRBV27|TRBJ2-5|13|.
TGTGCCAGCAGTTGGACAGGCCAAGAGACCCAGTACTTC
CASSWTGQETQYF
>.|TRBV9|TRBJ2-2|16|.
TGTGCCAGCAGCTATCAACAGGTACCGAACACCGGGGAGCTGTTTTTT
CASSYQQVPNTGELFF
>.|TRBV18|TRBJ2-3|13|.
TGTGCCAGCTGTCCTTCCCTCACAGATACGCAGTATTTT
CASCPSLTDTQYF
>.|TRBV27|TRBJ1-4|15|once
TGTGCCAGCAGTCCAACTCTAGGGGCTGAGGAAAAACTGTTTTTT
CASSPTLGAEEKLFF
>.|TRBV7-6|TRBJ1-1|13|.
TGTGCCAGCAGCCTCTCGGGGAACACTGAAGCTTTCTTT
CASSLSGNTEAFF
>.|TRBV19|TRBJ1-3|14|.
TGTGCCAGTGGACAGTTGAGCTCTGGAAACACCATATATTTT
CASGQLSSGNTIYF
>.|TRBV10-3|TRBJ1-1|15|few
TGTGCCGCACGACCGGGAACTTCTTTGAACACTGAAGCTTTCTTT
CAARPGTSLNTEAFF
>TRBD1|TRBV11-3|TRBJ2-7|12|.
TGTGCCAGCAGCGGGACAGCCTACGAGCAGTACTTC
CASSGTAYEQYF
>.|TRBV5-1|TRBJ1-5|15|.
TGCGCCAGCAGCTTTGGCCTGCCTGGCAATCAGCCCCAGCATTTT
CASSFGLPGNQPQHF
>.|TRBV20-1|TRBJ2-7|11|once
TGCAGTGCTAGAGATCGTGGTAGGCAGTACTTC
CSARDRGRQYF
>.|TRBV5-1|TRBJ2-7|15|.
TGCGCCAGCAGGGACGCCGGGCCTCGGGGGAGCGAGCAGTACTTC
CASRDAGPRGSEQYF
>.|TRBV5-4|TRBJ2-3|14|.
TGTGCCAGCAGCTTGGACTTAGCCACCGATACGCAGTATTTT
CASSLDLATDTQYF
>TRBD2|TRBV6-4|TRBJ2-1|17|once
TGTGCCAGCAGTGACTCGAAAGGCGGGGGAACCTACAATGAGCAGTTCTTC
CASSDSKGGGTYNEQFF
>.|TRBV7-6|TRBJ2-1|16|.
TGTGCCAGCAGCTTAGCGAGCTGGCGGACCTACAATGAGCAGTTCTTC
CASSLASWRTYNEQFF
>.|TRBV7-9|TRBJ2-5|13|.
TGTGCCAGCAGCTTAGGGCCCCAAGAGACCCAGTACTTC
CASSLGPQETQYF